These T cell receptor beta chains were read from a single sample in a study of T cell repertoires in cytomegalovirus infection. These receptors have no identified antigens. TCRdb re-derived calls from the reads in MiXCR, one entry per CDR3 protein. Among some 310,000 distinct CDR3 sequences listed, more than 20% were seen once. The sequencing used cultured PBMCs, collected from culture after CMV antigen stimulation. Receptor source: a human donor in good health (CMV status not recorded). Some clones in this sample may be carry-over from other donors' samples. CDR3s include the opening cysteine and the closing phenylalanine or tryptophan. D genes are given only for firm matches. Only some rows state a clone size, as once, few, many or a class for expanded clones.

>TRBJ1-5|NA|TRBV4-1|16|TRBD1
TGCGCCAGCAGCCAAGATGGGACAGGGGGCGTTCAGCCCCAGCATTTT
CASSQDGTGGVQPQHF
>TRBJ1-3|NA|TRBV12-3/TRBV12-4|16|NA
TGTGCCAGCAGTTTAGGGGACACCTTCTCTGGAAACACCATATATTTT
CASSLGDTFSGNTIYF
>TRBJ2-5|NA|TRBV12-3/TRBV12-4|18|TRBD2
TGTGCCAGCAGTTCCCAGGGGTTCGGAGCGGGAGGACGGGAGACCCAGTACTTC
CASSSQGFGAGGRETQYF
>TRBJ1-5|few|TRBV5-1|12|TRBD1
TGCGCCAGCAAACAGGGGAATCAGCCCCAGCATTTT
CASKQGNQPQHF
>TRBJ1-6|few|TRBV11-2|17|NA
TGTGCCAGCAGCTTATCCCGCGTAAGCTCCTATAATTCACCCCTCCACTTT
CASSLSRVSSYNSPLHF
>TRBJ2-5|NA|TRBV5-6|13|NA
TGTGCCAGCACCTTTTATGTGGTAGAGACCCAGTACTTC
CASTFYVVETQYF
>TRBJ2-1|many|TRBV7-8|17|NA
TGTGCCAGCAGCCCATATCTCGGGCAGGGAAGATACAATGAGCAGTTCTTC
CASSPYLGQGRYNEQFF
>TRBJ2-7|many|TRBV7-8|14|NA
TGTGCCAGCAGCTTAGATCCGGGAGCAGGCGAGCAGTACTTC
CASSLDPGAGEQYF
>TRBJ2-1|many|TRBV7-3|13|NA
TGTGCCAGCAGCTTGGAAATGGGAGGTGAGCAGTTCTTC
CASSLEMGGEQFF
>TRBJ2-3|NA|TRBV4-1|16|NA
TGCGCCAGCAGTCTATCCGGGACTGGAGTCACAGATACGCAGTATTTT
CASSLSGTGVTDTQYF
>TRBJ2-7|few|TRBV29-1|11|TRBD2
TGCAGCGTTGAAAGCGGGAACGAGCAGTACTTC
CSVESGNEQYF